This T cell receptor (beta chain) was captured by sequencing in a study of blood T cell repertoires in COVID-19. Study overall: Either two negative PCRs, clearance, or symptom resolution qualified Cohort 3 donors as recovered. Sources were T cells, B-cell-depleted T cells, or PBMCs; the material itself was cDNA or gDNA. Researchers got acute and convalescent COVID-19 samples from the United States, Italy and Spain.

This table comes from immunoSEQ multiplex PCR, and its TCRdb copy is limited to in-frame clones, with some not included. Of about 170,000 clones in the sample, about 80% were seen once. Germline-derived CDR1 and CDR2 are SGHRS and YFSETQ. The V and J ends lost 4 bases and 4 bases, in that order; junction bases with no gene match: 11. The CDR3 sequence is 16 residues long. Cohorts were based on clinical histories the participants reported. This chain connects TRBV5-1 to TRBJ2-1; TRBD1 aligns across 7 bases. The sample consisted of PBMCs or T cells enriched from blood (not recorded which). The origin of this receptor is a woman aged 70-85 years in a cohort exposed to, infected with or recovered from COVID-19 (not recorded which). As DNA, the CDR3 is TGCGCCAGCAGCCCCGAAACCGGGACAGATTACAATGAGCAGTTCTTC. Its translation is CASSPETGTDYNEQFF.